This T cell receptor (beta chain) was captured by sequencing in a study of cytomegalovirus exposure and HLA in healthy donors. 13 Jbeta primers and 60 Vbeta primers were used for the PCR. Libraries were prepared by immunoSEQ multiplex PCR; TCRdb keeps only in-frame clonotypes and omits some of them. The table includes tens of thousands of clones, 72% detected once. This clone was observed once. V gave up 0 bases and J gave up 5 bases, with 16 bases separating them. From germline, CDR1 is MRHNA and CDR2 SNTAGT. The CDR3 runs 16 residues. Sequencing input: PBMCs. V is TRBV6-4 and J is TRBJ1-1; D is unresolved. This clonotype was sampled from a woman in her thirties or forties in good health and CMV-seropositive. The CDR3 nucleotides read TGTGCCAGCAGTGACTCTGGGCGCCACCTTTTTACTGAAGCTTTCTTT. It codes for CASSDSGRHLFTEAFF.